Described below is a single T cell receptor (beta chain) sequence and its context. The V gene's germline CDR1 is MNHEY and CDR2 SMNVEV (reference sequence). CDR3 length: 13 residues. Trimming took off 6 bases at V and 2 bases at J, with 10 bases between the two ends. Original methodology: Nucleated cell counts were estimated from reference gene primer amplification. Sequencing used immunoSEQ multiplex PCR; TCRdb keeps in-frame clones, though not all of them. V and J calls and clone size are as listed in that table; D and trimming were resolved from the DNA. Of 85,000 to 100,000 clones in the sample, 79% were seen once. The data were obtained in a study of blood T cell repertoires in COVID-19. Study in general: There were acute and convalescent COVID-19 samples, and they came from the United States, Italy and Spain. Sources were T cells, B-cell-depleted T cells, or PBMCs; the material itself was cDNA or gDNA.

This clonotype originated in a woman of 80 years or more with active or convalescent COVID-19. Material: peripheral blood. The V gene is TRBV27, the J gene TRBJ2-5; D remains ambiguous. The CDR3 DNA reads as TGTGCCAGCAGGTTCTGGGCACAAGAGACCCAGTACTTC. Translation gives CASRFWAQETQYF.